This T cell receptor (beta chain) was retrieved from a study of T cell responses to AZD1222 COVID-19 vaccine. Study-wide points: Donors skewed white British and female; clonal diversity was possibly underestimated.

Whether given at about 4 or about 12 weeks, second doses were pooled. Concerning this clone itself: Its antigen is as yet unknown.

CDR1 is SGHTA and CDR2 is FQGNSA in the germline V gene. The germline V and J ends were trimmed by 4 bases and 5 bases, with 12 bases remaining between them. This CDR3 region has 14 residues. This table comes from immunoSEQ multiplex PCR, and its TCRdb copy is limited to in-frame clones, with some not included. The top ten clones hold about 1.5% of a sample with roughly 140,000 clones, roughly nine tenths of them seen once. The chain is built from TRBV7-2 and TRBJ2-1; D unclear. This material consisted of peripheral blood, taken 28 days after the second AZD1222 dose. This clonotype was obtained from an adult who received the AZD1222 COVID-19 vaccine. This CDR3 reads CASSSGVAHNEQFF. The CDR3 DNA is TGTGCCAGCAGCTCCGGAGTAGCCCACAATGAGCAGTTCTTC.